Presented here are 20 T cell receptor beta chains from one specimen sequenced in a study of blood T cell repertoires in COVID-19. This table comes from immunoSEQ multiplex PCR, and its TCRdb copy is limited to in-frame clones, with some not included. The sample lists about 59,000 clones, under 85% occurring once. Material: peripheral blood. These receptors all come from a man aged 60 to 69 with acute or convalescent COVID-19.

This chain uses TRBV19 with TRBJ2-5, with D perhaps matching TRBD1 (7 bases). Trimming pared 4 bases from V and 7 bases from J, leaving 19 bases between. The V gene's germline CDR1 is LNHDA and CDR2 SQIVND (reference sequence). This CDR3 has 15 amino acids. CDR3 protein: CASSRAFTGDWTQYF. DNA of the CDR3: TGTGCCAGTAGTAGGGCCTTTACAGGGGACTGGACCCAGTACTTC.

The chain employs TRBV7-9 and TRBJ2-5; D is uncertain. The CDR3 extends over 12 amino acids. Germline lookup yields CDR1 SEHNR and CDR2 FQNEAQ (reference sequence). Deletions cut 1 base from V and 4 bases from J, with 4 bases between. This chain's CDR3 is CASSLVVETQYF. The DNA of the CDR3 is TGTGCCAGCAGCTTAGTAGTAGAGACCCAGTACTTC.

The rearrangement uses TRBV27 and TRBJ2-6, with TRBD2 as a possible D gene (5 bases). The CDR3 runs 14 residues. V was shortened by 5 bases and J by 0 bases, with 5 bases between the two germline ends. The germline V gene has CDR1 MNHEY and CDR2 SMNVEV (reference sequence). The CDR3 region is CASSGSSGANVLTF. Written as DNA, the CDR3 is TGTGCCAGCAGTGGGAGCTCTGGGGCCAACGTCCTGACTTTC.

This chain joins TRBV6-5 and TRBJ1-5; 12 bases map to TRBD1. Germline lookup yields CDR1 MNHEY and CDR2 SVGAGI. With V trimmed by 10 bases and J by 7 bases, 8 bases remained unmatched. There are 14 residues in the CDR3. The CDR3 reads CATLPGTGGQPQHF. The CDR3 nucleotides read TGTGCCACCTTGCCCGGGACAGGGGGCCAGCCCCAGCATTTT.

The CDR3 sequence is CASSLVPADTQYF. The CDR3 DNA is TGTGCCAGCAGTTTAGTCCCGGCAGATACGCAGTATTTT. The chain couples TRBV12-3 or TRBV12-4 to TRBJ2-3; D unclear. The CDR3 is 13 residues long. V was shortened by 1 base and J by 4 bases, with 6 bases between the two germline ends.

The chain combines TRBV20-1 with TRBJ1-1, with unresolved D. The V end was cut by 5 bases, the J end by 9 bases, with 10 bases between. The CDR3 contains 10 residues. Germline V gene lookup returns CDR1 DFQATT and CDR2 SNEGSKA (reference sequence). The CDR3 here is CSAHRVKAFF. DNA for the CDR3: TGCAGTGCTCACCGGGTCAAAGCTTTCTTT.

V gene TRBV30 combines with J gene TRBJ1-2; 11 nucleotides align to TRBD1. The V segment lost 2 bases and the J segment 8 bases; nucleotides outside the gene matches: 4. Germline V lookup: CDR1 GTSNPN, CDR2 SVGIG (reference sequence). This CDR3 comprises 13 residues. Here the CDR3 DNA reads TGTGCCTGGAGTCGGGGACAGGGGGTGGGCTACACCTTC. It yields the protein CAWSRGQGVGYTF.

The V and J genes are TRBV21-1 and TRBJ2-7; the table's D call of TRBD1 was not tested on the DNA. TRBV21-1 is tagged as a pseudogene. This CDR3 is built from 18 residues. This chain's CDR3 is CASSKESAGTGGSYEQYF. The CDR3 coding sequence is TGTGCCAGCAGCAAAGAGTCCGCCGGGACAGGGGGCTCCTACGAGCAGTACTTC.

The chain is built from TRBV12-3 or TRBV12-4 and TRBJ2-3; D is unresolved. V lost 5 bases, J lost 5 bases, and 11 bases lay in between. The length of the CDR3 is 13 residues. Written as DNA, the CDR3 is TGTGCCAGCAGTCTACTACAAATAGATACGCAGTATTTT. This translates into CASSLLQIDTQYF.

V usage is TRBV5-8 and J usage is TRBJ1-1; perhaps TRBD1 as D (5 bases). Germline CDR1 and CDR2: SGHTS and YDEGEE. Trimming took off 2 bases at V and 0 bases at J, with 8 bases between the two ends. This CDR3 spans 14 amino acids. CDR3 DNA: TGTGCCAGCAGCTTACAGGACATGAACACTGAAGCTTTCTTT. It yields the protein CASSLQDMNTEAFF.

The chain carries TRBV5-5 and TRBJ1-6; 7 bases line up with TRBD1. V shed 5 bases, J shed 0 bases, and the junction held 8 bases outside the gene matches. Germline V lookup: CDR1 SGHKS, CDR2 YYEKEE (reference sequence). CDR3 length: 17 amino acids. This CDR3 reads CASRDRAIGSYNSPLHF. In DNA, the CDR3 is TGTGCCAGCAGAGACAGGGCGATTGGCTCCTATAATTCACCCCTCCACTTT.

This chain links TRBV2 with TRBJ2-7; 10 nucleotides line up with TRBD1. Germline lookup yields CDR1 SNHLY and CDR2 FYNNEI. V dropped 0 bases and J dropped 3; count of bases not matched to a gene: 2. The CDR3 loop spans 15 amino acids. CDR3 sequence reads: CASSEAGDRGYEQYF. The CDR3 DNA sequence: TGTGCCAGCAGTGAAGCGGGGGACAGGGGCTACGAGCAGTACTTC.

This clone was detected a few times. The chain uses TRBV2 and TRBJ1-2; D ambiguous. The CDR3 has 15 residues. Germline CDR1 and CDR2: SNHLY and FYNNEI. Trimming pared 7 bases from V and 3 bases from J, leaving 18 bases between. The CDR3 DNA reads TGTGCCAGCAACCCCCTTCCAGGCGGGGACTATGGCTACACCTTC. This sequence encodes CASNPLPGGDYGYTF. The variable domain in full, completed from reference TRBV2 and TRBJ1-2, reads EPEVTQTPSHQVTQMGQEVILRCVPISNHLYFYWYRQILGQKVEFLVSFYNNEISEKSEIFDDQFSVERPDGSNFTLKIRSTKLEDSAMYFCASNPLPGGDYGYTFGSGTRLTVV.

This chain uses TRBV7-9 with TRBJ1-2; D call uncertain. CDR1 and CDR2 (germline): SEHNR, FQNEAQ (reference sequence). Trimming stripped 1 base from V and 2 bases from J, with 5 bases between. CDR3 length equals 13 residues. CDR3 protein: CASSLELNYGYTF. CDR3 DNA: TGTGCCAGCAGCTTAGAGCTCAACTATGGCTACACCTTC.

The J gene is TRBJ2-1, the V gene TRBV29-1, with D perhaps matching TRBD2 (6 bases). V was shortened by 8 bases and J by 10 bases, with 24 bases between the two germline ends. The CDR3 has 14 residues. CDR1 and CDR2 (germline): SQVTM, ANQGSEA. The CDR3 is CSIRPEWAGGEQFF. In DNA, the CDR3 is TGCAGCATCAGGCCCGAATGGGCCGGGGGAGAGCAGTTCTTC.

The rearrangement joins TRBV2 to TRBJ1-1; D unclear. Trimming removed 4 bases at V and 11 bases at J, with 17 bases between. CDR1 and CDR2 from the germline V gene are SNHLY and FYNNEI. The CDR3 covers 13 residues. DNA of the CDR3: TGTGCCAGCAGTGGGGCTGCCTACACGGGGGCTTTCTTT. As protein: CASSGAAYTGAFF.

The chain has TRBV30 and TRBJ2-2; perhaps TRBD1 as D (6 bases). This CDR3 has 13 amino acids. Germline CDR1 reads GTSNPN; CDR2 reads SVGIG (reference sequence). V was cut by 4 bases and J by 6 bases, with 12 bases left in between. CDR3 in amino acids: CAWTQGSAGELFF. For the CDR3, the DNA is TGTGCCTGGACTCAGGGGAGTGCCGGGGAGCTGTTTTTT.

The chain has TRBV5-1 and TRBJ1-1; D remains ambiguous. This CDR3 is 15 amino acids long. Deletions cut 1 base from V and 10 bases from J, with 20 bases between. Germline CDR1 is SGHRS and CDR2 is YFSETQ. The chain's CDR3 is CASSLSPEVDSVAFF. CDR3 nucleotide sequence: TGCGCCAGCAGCTTGTCCCCAGAGGTGGATTCTGTAGCTTTCTTT.

This chain joins TRBV11-3 and TRBJ2-5, with 7 nucleotides matching TRBD1. The CDR3 is 15 amino acids. The germline CDR1 and CDR2 sequences are SGHNT and YENEEA. Trimming removed 0 bases from V and 4 bases from J; junction bases left unmatched: 5. The CDR3 here is CASSLETGWGETQYF. The CDR3 coding sequence is TGTGCCAGCAGCTTAGAGACAGGGTGGGGAGAGACCCAGTACTTC.

The rearrangement joins TRBV7-9 to TRBJ1-6; 8 nucleotides match TRBD1. The trim removed 5 bases at V and 8 bases at J, leaving 8 bases unmatched. Germline V gene data show CDR1 as SEHNR and CDR2 as FQNEAQ (reference sequence). This CDR3 has 15 amino acids. The CDR3 loop is CASSPGQGPDSPLHF. The CDR3 DNA follows: TGTGCCAGCAGCCCTGGACAGGGCCCGGATTCACCCCTCCACTTT.